The 15 T cell receptor beta chains below all came from one sample that was sequenced in a study of CD8+CD57+ T cells in acquired aplastic anemia. Profiling that covered TCR beta VDJ and CDR3 relied on genomic DNA as its template. Using its own MiXCR run on the reads, TCRdb lists one record per CDR3 protein. Of some 240,000 distinct CDR3 sequences in the sample, 30% to 35% were seen once. The specimen was sorted CD4+, CD8+, or CD8+CD57+ T cells (not recorded which) from PBMCs. These receptors were collected from a human donor in good health, serving as a control.

This chain connects TRBV11-1 to TRBJ2-7, with 7 bases that match TRBD1. The CDR3 loop spans 20 amino acids. V lost 1 base to trimming and J lost 1 base; unmatched junction nucleotides: 19. From germline, CDR1 is SGHAT and CDR2 FQDESV (reference sequence). The CDR3 reads CASSLVASSLTGYSSYEQYF. The DNA for the CDR3 is TGTGCCAGCAGCTTAGTAGCCAGCAGCTTGACAGGGTACTCATCCTACGAGCAGTACTTC.

The table lists this clonotype with many counts. The V gene is TRBV11-2, the J gene TRBJ2-3, with unresolved D. From germline, CDR1 is SGHAT and CDR2 FQNNGV. Deletions cut 3 bases from V and 7 bases from J, with 5 bases between. CDR3 length: 11 residues. The CDR3: CASSFSYTQYF. The CDR3 bases are TGTGCCAGCAGCTTTAGTTATACGCAGTATTTT.

V and J are TRBV7-9 and TRBJ2-1; a possible D gene is TRBD1 (5 bases). CDR1 and CDR2 from the germline V gene are SEHNR and FQNEAQ (reference sequence). The V and J ends lost 5 bases and 9 bases respectively, with 8 bases between them. The CDR3 is 11 residues long. The DNA of the CDR3 is TGTGCCAGCAGCATGGGGCGTGAGCAGTTCTTC. This encodes CASSMGREQFF.

This clonotype was seen only once. The rearrangement joins TRBV29-1 to TRBJ1-2, with TRBD1 matching over 7 bases. Looked up from germline, CDR1 is SQVTM and CDR2 is ANQGSEA. The CDR3 totals 12 residues. V lost 4 bases and J lost 3; bases outside the gene matches: 2. The CDR3 is CSVAGTDYGYTF. CDR3 DNA sequence: TGCAGCGTTGCTGGGACAGACTATGGCTACACCTTC.

This clonotype has at least ten counts. This chain connects TRBV6-1 to TRBJ2-7; TRBD1 matches 9 bases. Per the germline V gene, CDR1 is MNHNS and CDR2 is SASEGT. The ends lost 5 bases at V and 1 base at J; junction bases unmatched: 6. CDR3 size: 15 residues. The CDR3 DNA reads TGTGCCAGCAGTAGGACAGGGGTTGGGTCCTACGAGCAGTACTTC. It specifies CASSRTGVGSYEQYF.

This clonotype is a singleton in its sample. The chain uses TRBV5-6 and TRBJ2-3; D tentatively reads TRBD1 or TRBD2 (5 bases each). The length of the CDR3 is 15 residues. Germline CDR1 and CDR2: SGHDT and YYEEEE. Trimming shortened V by 0 bases and J by 4 bases, and 12 bases separated the two germline ends. CDR3 nucleotides: TGTGCCAGCAGCTTGGGACAGACTATCGCAGATACGCAGTATTTT. It encodes CASSLGQTIADTQYF.

The sample holds many counts of this clonotype. This chain joins TRBV24-1 and TRBJ2-1, with D perhaps matching TRBD1 or TRBD2 (6 bases each). Between the trimmed V and J ends, which lost 3 bases and 7 bases, there was a span of 15 bases. CDR3 size: 15 residues. Per the germline V gene, CDR1 is KGHDR and CDR2 is SFDVKD. The CDR3 DNA reads as TGTGCCACCAGTGATCTGGGGGGCGCGAGGAATGAGCAGTTCTTC. This translates into CATSDLGGARNEQFF.

Comments on this clonotype: A clone one base away is much larger, so this may be a read error. The chain couples TRBV19 to TRBJ1-2; D not certain. This CDR3 has 14 residues. V shed 3 bases and J shed 5 bases, with 13 bases lying between them. In germline, CDR1 is LNHDA, CDR2 SQIVND (reference sequence). The CDR3 region is CASSMAGRIYGYTF. DNA for the CDR3: TGTGCCAGTAGTATGGCAGGAAGAATATATGGCTACACCTTC.

This clonotype appeared once. This clone may be a read error of a much larger clone one base away. The chain couples TRBV25-1 to TRBJ2-5, with TRBD1 identical over 10 bases. CDR1 MGHDK and CDR2 SYGVNS come from the germline V gene. The CDR3 totals 16 residues. Unmatched junction bases numbered 11, after V lost 6 bases and J lost 4 bases. For the CDR3, the DNA is TGTGCCAGCAGCAGGATAGGACAGGGGGGCAGAGAGACCCAGTACTTC. Translated: CASSRIGQGGRETQYF.

CDR3 region: CASGSGRDRGSYEQYF. Here the CDR3 DNA reads TGTGCTAGTGGGAGCGGCCGGGACAGGGGCTCCTACGAGCAGTACTTC. V gene TRBV12-5 combines with J gene TRBJ2-7; 10 bases are a match to TRBD1. The CDR3 sequence is 16 residues long. CDR1 and CDR2 from the germline V gene are LGHNT and FRNRAP. J lost 0 bases, V lost 6 bases, and 8 bases had no gene match.

J is TRBJ2-5 and V is TRBV7-2; D is undetermined. The V end lost 5 bases, the J end lost 3 bases, and 10 bases lay between the germline ends. CDR1 is SGHTA and CDR2 is FQGNSA in the germline V gene. This CDR3 is built from 13 residues. CDR3 sequence (DNA): TGTGCCAGCAGCGAGAGACGGGAAGAGACCCAGTACTTC. Translation gives CASSERREETQYF.

This clonotype was seen just once. V usage is TRBV28 and J usage is TRBJ1-6; perhaps TRBD1 as D (5 bases). Germline-derived CDR1 and CDR2 are MDHEN and SYDVKM. This CDR3 comprises 18 residues. V was pared by 1 base and J by 9 bases, with 22 bases between. CDR3 sequence: CASSLSSAWDGDGSPLHF. Here the CDR3 DNA reads TGTGCCAGCAGTTTATCGAGCGCCTGGGACGGAGACGGTTCACCCCTCCACTTT.

This clonotype was seen many times. This chain links TRBV2 with TRBJ1-3; D remains ambiguous. V lost 7 bases and J lost 0, with 13 bases in between. The CDR3 sequence is 15 residues long. Germline CDR1 reads SNHLY; CDR2 reads FYNNEI. Written as DNA, the CDR3 is TGTGCCAGCACCTCGGGCGGTCACTCTGGAAACACCATATATTTT. It translates to CASTSGGHSGNTIYF. The whole variable domain, remainder taken from reference TRBV2 and TRBJ1-3, is EPEVTQTPSHQVTQMGQEVILRCVPISNHLYFYWYRQILGQKVEFLVSFYNNEISEKSEIFDDQFSVERPDGSNFTLKIRSTKLEDSAMYFCASTSGGHSGNTIYFGEGSWLTVV.

This clonotype showed up many times. CDR3 amino acids: CASRDADRYEQYF. The CDR3 nucleotides read TGTGCCAGCAGGGACGCCGACCGCTACGAGCAGTACTTC. The rearrangement joins TRBV6-1 to TRBJ2-7; no firm D call. This CDR3 has 13 residues. Trimming took off 6 bases at V and 3 bases at J, with 12 bases between the two ends. The germline V gene encodes CDR1 MNHNS and CDR2 SASEGT.

The chain combines TRBV15 with TRBJ1-2; 7 nucleotides match TRBD1. This CDR3 comprises 13 residues. Germline lookup yields CDR1 LNHNV and CDR2 YYDKDF (reference sequence). V shed 2 bases and J 4 bases; nucleotides not matched to a gene: 1. CDR3 region: CATSRRTGYGYTF. For the CDR3, the DNA is TGTGCCACCAGCAGAAGGACAGGCTATGGCTACACCTTC.